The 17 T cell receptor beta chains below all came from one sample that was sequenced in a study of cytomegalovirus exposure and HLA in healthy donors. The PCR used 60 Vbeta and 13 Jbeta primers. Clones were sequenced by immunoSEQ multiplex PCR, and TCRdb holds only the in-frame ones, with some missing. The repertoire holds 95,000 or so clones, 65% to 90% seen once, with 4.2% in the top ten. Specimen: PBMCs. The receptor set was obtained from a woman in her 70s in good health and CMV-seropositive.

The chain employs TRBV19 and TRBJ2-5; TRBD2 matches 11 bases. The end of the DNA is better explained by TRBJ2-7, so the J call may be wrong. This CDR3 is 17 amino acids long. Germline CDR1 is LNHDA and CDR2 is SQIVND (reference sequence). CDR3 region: CASSSALGTSGFYEQYF. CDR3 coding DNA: TGTGCCAGTAGTTCAGCCCTTGGGACTAGCGGATTCTACGAGCAGTACTTC.

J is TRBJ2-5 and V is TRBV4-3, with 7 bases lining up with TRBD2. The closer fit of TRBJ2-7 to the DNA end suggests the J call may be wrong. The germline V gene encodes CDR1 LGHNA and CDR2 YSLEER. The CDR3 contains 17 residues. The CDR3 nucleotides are TGCGCCAGCAGCCAAGATATGCAGTGGGCGGGAGTGAGCGAGCAGTACTTC. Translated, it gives CASSQDMQWAGVSEQYF.

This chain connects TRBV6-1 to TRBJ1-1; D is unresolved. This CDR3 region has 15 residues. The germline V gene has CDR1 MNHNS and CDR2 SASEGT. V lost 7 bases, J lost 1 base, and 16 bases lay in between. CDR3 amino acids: CASIHIPSGNTEAFF. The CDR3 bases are TGTGCCAGCATCCACATCCCGAGCGGGAACACTGAAGCTTTCTTT.

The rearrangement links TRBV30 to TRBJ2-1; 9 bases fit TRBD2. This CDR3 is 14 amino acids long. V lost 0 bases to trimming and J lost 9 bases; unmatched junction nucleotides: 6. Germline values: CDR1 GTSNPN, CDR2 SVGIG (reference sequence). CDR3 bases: TGTGCCTGGAGTGTAGGGACTAGCCTCCGTGAGCAGTTCTTC. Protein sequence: CAWSVGTSLREQFF. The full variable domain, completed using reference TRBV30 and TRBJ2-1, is SQTIHQWPATLVQPVGSPLSLECTVEGTSNPNLYWYRQAAGRGLQLLFYSVGIGQISSEVPQNLSASRPQDRQFILSSKKLLLSDSGFYLCAWSVGTSLREQFFGPGTRLTVL.

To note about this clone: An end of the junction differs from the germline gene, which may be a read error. Here the CDR3 reads CAWSGDRAYEQCF. CDR3 in DNA: TGTGCCTGGAGTGGAGACAGGGCCTACGAGCAGTGCTTC. The chain links TRBV30 to TRBJ2-7; the match to TRBD1 covers 7 bases. The CDR3 sequence is 13 residues long. Germline lookup yields CDR1 GTSNPN and CDR2 SVGIG (reference sequence).

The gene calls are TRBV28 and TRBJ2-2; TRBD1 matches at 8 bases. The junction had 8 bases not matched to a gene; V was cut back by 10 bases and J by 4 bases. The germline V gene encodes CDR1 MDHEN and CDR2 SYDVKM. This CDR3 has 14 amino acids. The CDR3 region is CATQGAGGTGELFF. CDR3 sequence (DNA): TGTGCCACCCAGGGGGCGGGTGGCACCGGGGAGCTGTTTTTT.

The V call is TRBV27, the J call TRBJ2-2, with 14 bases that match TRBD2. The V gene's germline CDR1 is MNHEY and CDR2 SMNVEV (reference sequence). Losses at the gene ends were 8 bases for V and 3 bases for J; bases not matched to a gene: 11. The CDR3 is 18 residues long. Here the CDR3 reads CASGSGTSGSGYTGELFF. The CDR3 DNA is TGTGCCAGCGGGTCAGGGACTAGCGGGAGTGGGTACACCGGGGAGCTGTTTTTT.

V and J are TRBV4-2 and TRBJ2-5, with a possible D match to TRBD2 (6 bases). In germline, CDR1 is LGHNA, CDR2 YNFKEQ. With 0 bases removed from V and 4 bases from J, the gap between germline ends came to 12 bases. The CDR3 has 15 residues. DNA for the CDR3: TGTGCCAGCAGCCAAGATATACTAGCTGCAGAGACCCAGTACTTC. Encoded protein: CASSQDILAAETQYF.

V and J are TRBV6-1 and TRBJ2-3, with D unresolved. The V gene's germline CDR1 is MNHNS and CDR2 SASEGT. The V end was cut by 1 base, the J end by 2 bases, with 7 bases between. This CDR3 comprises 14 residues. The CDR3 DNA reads TGTGCCAGCAGTGAAGGGCAGTCCACAGATACGCAGTATTTT. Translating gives CASSEGQSTDTQYF.

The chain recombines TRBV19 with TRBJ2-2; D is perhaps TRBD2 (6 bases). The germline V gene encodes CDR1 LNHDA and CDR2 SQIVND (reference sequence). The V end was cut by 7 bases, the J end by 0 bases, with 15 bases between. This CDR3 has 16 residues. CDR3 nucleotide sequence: TGTGCCAGTAAAGTTGGCGGGACCTCGAACACCGGGGAGCTGTTTTTT. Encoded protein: CASKVGGTSNTGELFF.

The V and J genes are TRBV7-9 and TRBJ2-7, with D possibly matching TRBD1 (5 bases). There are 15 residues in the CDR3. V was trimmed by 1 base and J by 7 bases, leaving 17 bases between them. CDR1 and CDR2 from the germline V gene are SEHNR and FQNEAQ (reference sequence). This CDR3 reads CASSLGATALREQYF. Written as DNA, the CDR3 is TGTGCCAGCAGCTTAGGCGCGACAGCCCTTAGAGAGCAGTACTTC. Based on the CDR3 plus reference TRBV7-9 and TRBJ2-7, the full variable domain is DTGVSQNPRHKITKRGQNVTFRCDPISEHNRLYWYRQTLGQGPEFLTYFQNEAQLEKSRLLSDRFSAERPKGSFSTLEIQRTEQGDSAMYLCASSLGATALREQYFGPGTRLTVT.

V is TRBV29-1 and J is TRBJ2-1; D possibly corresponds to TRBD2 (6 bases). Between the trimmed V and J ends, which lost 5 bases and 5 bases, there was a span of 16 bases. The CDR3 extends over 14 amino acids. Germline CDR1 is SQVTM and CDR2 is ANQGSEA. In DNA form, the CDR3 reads TGCAGCGTTCCCAGACTAGGGGCGAACAATGAGCAGTTCTTC. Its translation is CSVPRLGANNEQFF.

Here the CDR3 reads CASSSGQPTYNEQFF. The DNA of the CDR3 is TGTGCCAGCAGCTCGGGACAGCCAACCTACAATGAGCAGTTCTTC. The rearrangement joins TRBV7-9 to TRBJ2-1, with 7 bases matching TRBD1. The CDR3 is 15 residues long. Looked up from germline, CDR1 is SEHNR and CDR2 is FQNEAQ (reference sequence). Trimming at V came to 4 bases and at J to 2 bases, leaving 5 bases not matched to a gene.

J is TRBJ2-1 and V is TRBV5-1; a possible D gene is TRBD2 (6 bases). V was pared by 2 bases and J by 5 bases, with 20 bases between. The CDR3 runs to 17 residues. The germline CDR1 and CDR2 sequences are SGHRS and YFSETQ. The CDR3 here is CASSLTAATRSDNEQFF. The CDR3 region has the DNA TGCGCCAGCAGCTTAACCGCCGCGACTAGGTCCGACAATGAGCAGTTCTTC. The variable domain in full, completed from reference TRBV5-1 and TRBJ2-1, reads KAGVTQTPRYLIKTRGQQVTLSCSPISGHRSVSWYQQTPGQGLQFLFEYFSETQRNKGNFPGRFSGRQFSNSRSEMNVSTLELGDSALYLCASSLTAATRSDNEQFFGPGTRLTVL.

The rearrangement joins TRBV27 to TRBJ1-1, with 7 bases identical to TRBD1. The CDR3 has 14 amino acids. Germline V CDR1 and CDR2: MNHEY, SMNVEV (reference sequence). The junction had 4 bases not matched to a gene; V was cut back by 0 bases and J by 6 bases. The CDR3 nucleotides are TGTGCCAGCAGTTTATCTAGGGGGCTGTCTGAAGCTTTCTTT. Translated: CASSLSRGLSEAFF.

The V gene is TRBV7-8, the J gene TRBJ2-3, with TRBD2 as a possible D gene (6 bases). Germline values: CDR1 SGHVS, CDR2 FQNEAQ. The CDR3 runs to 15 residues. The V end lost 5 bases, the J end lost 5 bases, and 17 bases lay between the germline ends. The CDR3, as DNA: TGTGCCAGCAGCACCTTAGCGGAGCCCTTAGATACGCAGTATTTT. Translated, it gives CASSTLAEPLDTQYF.

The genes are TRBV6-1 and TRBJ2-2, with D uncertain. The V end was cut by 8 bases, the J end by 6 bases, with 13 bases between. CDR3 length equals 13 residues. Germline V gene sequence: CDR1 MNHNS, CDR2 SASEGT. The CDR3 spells CASGYLGPGELFF. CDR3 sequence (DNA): TGTGCCAGCGGTTATCTAGGTCCCGGGGAGCTGTTTTTT.